This TCR beta chain is from a study of T cell changes during pregnancy in multiple sclerosis. Generated by immunoSEQ multiplex PCR, the TCRdb table keeps only in-frame clones and is missing some. The sample holds approximately 85,000 clones, approximately 94% seen once. As concerns this clone: This specimen includes other DNA sequences encoding the same CDR3.

Germline V lookup: CDR1 SGDLS, CDR2 YYNGEE. The ends lost 3 bases at V and 1 base at J; junction bases unmatched: 0. The CDR3 is 13 residues long. This receptor was identified in a female donor with multiple sclerosis, enrolled in a pregnancy study. The chain is built from TRBV9 and TRBJ2-5, with 7 bases fitting TRBD2. The specimen comprised peripheral blood, sampled in the third trimester of pregnancy. CDR3 bases: TGTGCCAGCAGCGGGGGGGGCCAAGAGACCCAGTACTTC. Protein product: CASSGGGQETQYF.